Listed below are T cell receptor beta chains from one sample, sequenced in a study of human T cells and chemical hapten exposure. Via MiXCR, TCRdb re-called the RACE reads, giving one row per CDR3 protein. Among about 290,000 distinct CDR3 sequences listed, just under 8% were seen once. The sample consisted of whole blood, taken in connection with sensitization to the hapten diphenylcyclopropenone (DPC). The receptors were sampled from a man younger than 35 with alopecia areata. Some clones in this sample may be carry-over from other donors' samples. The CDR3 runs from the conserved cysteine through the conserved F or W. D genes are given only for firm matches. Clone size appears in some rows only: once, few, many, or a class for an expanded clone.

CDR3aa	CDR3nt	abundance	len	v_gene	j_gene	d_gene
CSTRVGDINYGYTF	TGCAGTACTAGAGTTGGTGACATTAACTATGGCTACACCTTC	-	14	TRBV20-1	TRBJ1-2	-
CASSQAPWEQFF	TGTGCCAGCAGCCAAGCCCCATGGGAGCAGTTCTTC	-	12	TRBV14	TRBJ2-1	-
CASSLGDRDQPQHF	TGTGCCAGCAGTTTAGGGGACAGGGATCAGCCCCAGCATTTT	few	14	TRBV12-3/TRBV12-4	TRBJ1-5	TRBD1
CASSPRQQPQHF	TGTGCCAGTAGTCCCCGCCAACAGCCCCAGCATTTT	few	12	TRBV19	TRBJ1-5	-
CASSSLPVQGGYGYTF	TGTGCCAGCAGTTCCCTCCCTGTACAGGGGGGCTATGGCTACACCTTC	few	16	TRBV28	TRBJ1-2	TRBD1
CASSGRERAEETQYF	TGTGCCAGCAGCGGAAGAGAGAGGGCCGAGGAGACCCAGTACTTC	few	15	TRBV9	TRBJ2-5	-
CASSHTGTTAYGYTF	TGTGCCAGCAGCCACACCGGGACGACGGCCTATGGCTACACCTTC	-	15	TRBV28	TRBJ1-2	-
CASSWGLESTGELFF	TGCGCCAGCAGCTGGGGACTCGAGTCCACCGGGGAGCTGTTTTTT	-	15	TRBV5-1	TRBJ2-2	-
CSARAAGGLTGELFF	TGCAGTGCTAGAGCTGCGGGGGGACTGACCGGGGAGCTGTTTTTT	few	15	TRBV20-1	TRBJ2-2	TRBD2
CASSQAWTRADTQYF	TGCGCCAGCAGCCAAGCATGGACCCGAGCAGATACGCAGTATTTT	-	15	TRBV4-1	TRBJ2-3	-
CASTISRSFKAFF	TGTGCCAGCACGATTTCGCGCAGCTTTAAAGCTTTCTTT	-	13	TRBV6-2/TRBV6-3	TRBJ1-1	-
CASSPGLGWETQYF	TGTGCCAGCAGTCCGGGACTAGGCTGGGAGACCCAGTACTTC	many	14	TRBV27	TRBJ2-5	TRBD2
CASSFLRETQYF	TGTGCCAGCAGTTTTCTTCGAGAGACCCAGTACTTC	-	12	TRBV28	TRBJ2-5	-
CSVPDNNEQFF	TGCAGCGTTCCAGACAACAATGAGCAGTTCTTC	-	11	TRBV29-1	TRBJ2-1	-
CASSPSGTASGNTIYF	TGTGCCAGCAGCCCTAGTGGGACAGCCTCTGGAAACACCATATATTTT	-	16	TRBV7-2	TRBJ1-3	TRBD1
CSARVPKNEKLFF	TGCAGTGCTAGAGTTCCAAAGAATGAAAAACTGTTTTTT	-	13	TRBV20-1	TRBJ1-4	-
CASSQFLIGQGEQYF	TGCGCCAGCAGCCAGTTTCTTATAGGGCAGGGCGAGCAGTACTTC	many	15	TRBV4-1	TRBJ2-7	-
CASSPTRGNYNEQFF	TGTGCCAGTAGCCCAACCCGGGGGAACTACAATGAGCAGTTCTTC	-	15	TRBV19	TRBJ2-1	-
CASSLLQGRETQYF	TGTGCCAGCAGTTTATTACAGGGGAGGGAGACCCAGTACTTC	few	14	TRBV28	TRBJ2-5	-
CASSQGQGALGYGYTF	TGTGCCAGCAGCCAGGGACAGGGGGCTCTGGGCTATGGCTACACCTTC	-	16	TRBV3-1	TRBJ1-2	TRBD1
CASRITGDTEAFF	TGTGCCAGCAGAATTACAGGGGACACTGAAGCTTTCTTT	few	13	TRBV5-4	TRBJ1-1	TRBD1
CASSISSGGLEETQYF	TGTGCCAGCAGCATCTCTAGCGGGGGGCTGGAAGAGACCCAGTACTTC	many	16	TRBV7-9	TRBJ2-5	TRBD2
CSASARTPNEKLFF	TGCAGTGCTAGCGCCAGGACCCCTAATGAAAAACTGTTTTTT	-	14	TRBV20-1	TRBJ1-4	-
CASSYAGISNQPQHF	TGTGCCAGCAGTTACGCAGGGATTAGCAATCAGCCCCAGCATTTT	few	15	TRBV6-2/TRBV6-3	TRBJ1-5	-
CATSDGQLYSNQPQHF	TGTGCCACCAGTGATGGTCAGCTATATAGCAATCAGCCCCAGCATTTT	many	16	TRBV24-1	TRBJ1-5	-
CASSRGGNSNQPQHF	TGTGCCAGCAGCAGAGGGGGCAATAGCAATCAGCCCCAGCATTTT	-	15	TRBV5-5	TRBJ1-5	TRBD1
CASSQDGQGIFSYEQYF	TGTGCCAGCAGCCAAGACGGACAGGGCATCTTCTCTTACGAGCAGTACTTC	many	17	TRBV28	TRBJ2-7	TRBD1
CASSYKRGFVNTEAFF	TGTGCCAGCAGTTATAAGCGCGGCTTTGTGAACACTGAAGCTTTCTTT	-	16	TRBV27	TRBJ1-1	-
CASRTQGWPYNEQFF	TGTGCCAGCAGAACCCAGGGTTGGCCTTACAATGAGCAGTTCTTC	-	15	TRBV12-3/TRBV12-4	TRBJ2-1	-
CASSLDGGYDEQYF	TGTGCCAGCAGCTTAGACGGGGGCTATGACGAGCAGTACTTC	-	14	TRBV7-3	TRBJ2-7	-
CASSEKRVTRPDTQYF	TGTGCCAGCAGTGAAAAGAGGGTGACGCGACCAGATACGCAGTATTTT	-	16	TRBV6-1	TRBJ2-3	-
CASSQTSGGPWEQYF	TGTGCCAGCAGCCAGACTAGCGGGGGACCCTGGGAGCAGTACTTC	few	15	TRBV7-2	TRBJ2-7	TRBD2
CASSHRTENTEAFF	TGTGCCAGCAGCCATAGGACAGAAAACACTGAAGCTTTCTTT	-	14	TRBV7-9	TRBJ1-1	-
CAISESGLFNEQFF	TGTGCCATCAGTGAAAGCGGGCTATTCAATGAGCAGTTCTTC	many	14	TRBV10-3	TRBJ2-1	-
CASSLREAGVEAFF	TGTGCCAGCAGTCTCCGGGAAGCGGGGGTTGAAGCTTTCTTT	many	14	TRBV27	TRBJ1-1	-
CASSLRDRPRYSNQPQHF	TGTGCCAGCAGCCTACGGGACAGGCCTAGGTATAGCAATCAGCCCCAGCATTTT	many	18	TRBV6-2/TRBV6-3	TRBJ1-5	TRBD1
CASSLVRRETQYF	TGTGCCAGCAGCTTAGTACGCCGAGAGACCCAGTACTTC	-	13	TRBV7-9	TRBJ2-5	-
CASSSGTVGTGELFF	TGTGCCAGCAGTTCGGGCACGGTCGGAACCGGGGAGCTGTTTTTT	-	15	TRBV6-2/TRBV6-3	TRBJ2-2	-
CASSLDREETQYF	TGTGCCAGCAGCTTGGACAGGGAAGAGACCCAGTACTTC	many	13	TRBV7-2	TRBJ2-5	TRBD1
CSVEGRSTDTQYF	TGCAGCGTTGAGGGCAGAAGCACAGATACGCAGTATTTT	once	13	TRBV29-1	TRBJ2-3	-
CASSPVGGATNTGELFF	TGCGCCAGCAGCCCGGTCGGGGGCGCAACGAACACCGGGGAGCTGTTTTTT	few	17	TRBV4-3	TRBJ2-2	-
CASSLEWDSGADTQYF	TGTGCCAGCAGCTTAGAGTGGGATTCTGGGGCAGATACGCAGTATTTT	-	16	TRBV7-2	TRBJ2-3	-